Sequencing of this T cell receptor beta chain was carried out in a study of shared clonotypes between healthy human individuals. Study observations and caveats: With few donors, the genetic and exposure-history diversity represented was limited.

Assay: immunoSEQ multiplex PCR; the TCRdb copy retains only in-frame clones and omits some. This sample yields approximately 2,000,000 clones, of which roughly 90% are seen a single time; approximately 0.41% belongs to the top ten. This clone was detected only a few times. Its specificity is not known. CD4+ cells underwent separation, giving CD45RA+ naive and CD45RA-negative memory subsets. CDR1 is MNHEY and CDR2 is SVGAGI in the germline V gene. The germline V and J ends were trimmed by 5 bases and 1 base, with 3 bases remaining between them. This CDR3 contains 11 residues. This TCR derives from a man between 18 and 35 years old in good health. Some clones in this sample may be carry-over from other donors' samples. V usage is TRBV6-5 and J usage is TRBJ2-7; unclear D gene. Sequenced: naive CD4+ T cells from PBMCs. The subset was: CD45RA+ positively selected. CDR3 in amino acids: CASSGSYEQYF. The CDR3 nucleotides are TGTGCCAGCAGTGGGTCCTACGAGCAGTACTTC.